This entry concerns a single TCR beta chain. This clonotype has only a few counts. Its binding antigen is unknown. There are no base qualities to consult, and no much larger clone falls within one base. V lost 1 base and J lost 2 bases; the stretch between them is 5 bases long. The cysteine opens and the phenylalanine closes a CDR3 of 13 amino acids. Only the CDR3 DNA stays, 39 bases, in frame from base 1. The germline V gene yields SGHDT for CDR1 and YYEEEE for CDR2. The data stem from a study of T-cell memory formation after mild COVID-19 (TCRdb year 2021). Notes on the research overall: Most TCR sequence clusters were specific to one of the two donors. Longitudinal TCRalpha and TCRbeta repertoire sequencing tracked T-cell clones expanding and contracting after mild COVID-19 in a couple of donors. Two young, previously healthy adult volunteers, one female and one male, were included in the cohort.

Sequencing took place on an Illumina NovaSeq 6000. Using 5'RACE with constant-segment primers, TCRalpha and TCRbeta cDNA libraries were constructed, with sample barcodes and unique molecular identifiers added in the process. Trizol reagent was used to extract RNA from every sample. Library amplification was performed in two PCR steps, and a second sample barcode and Illumina TruSeq adapters were introduced in the second step. Sequencing of libraries was performed on an Illumina NovaSeq with 2 x 150 bp paired-end reads. Per the authors' processing: With migec v1.2.7, reads were demultiplexed and then collapsed into UMI-guided consensus sequences. Using mixcr v2.1.11, UMI consensuses were aligned to TRA and TRB V and J templates and then assembled into clonotypes. A clonotype was counted as expanded or contracted only if both edgeR and NoisET called the change significant, with noise models trained on biological replicates. For edgeR calls, the cutoffs were a false discovery rate-adjusted p below 0.01 and a log2 fold-change threshold of 1. PCA with hierarchical clustering of max-normalized trajectories of the 1000 most abundant clonotypes was used as exploratory dynamics analysis. Separately sequenced CD4+ and CD8+ repertoires were used to assign the CD4 or CD8 phenotype of responding clones. The raw public data were reprocessed by TCRdb itself: fastp quality trimming at Q25, MiXCR clonotype calling, in-frame beta chains only. Rows matching on CDR3 protein sequence are summarized as one entry with the most common DNA and genes. The V and J calls shown here were made by TCRdb, not taken from the authors' results. This sample lists fewer than 450,000 distinct CDR3 sequences; roughly 21% were detected once. The ten largest clones add up to 9.5% to 15% of the sample.

PBMCs were isolated by Ficoll-Paque density gradient centrifugation. What the research found in general, with its limitations: Clones that contracted from day 15 to 85 showed balanced CD4/CD8 phenotypes, whereas a second wave of clones that expanded from day 15 to 37 leaned towards CD4+. The detection of some responding clones in pre-infection memory suggests that pre-existing cross-reactive memory T cells joined the SARS-CoV-2 response. Only two mild cases were covered in the study, and larger cohorts including severe cases with pre-infection samples were considered necessary. Contracting CD4+ clones appeared mostly in the CM and EM memory subsets, whereas CD8+ clones were enriched in EMRA. The second-wave clones that peaked on day 37 were not confirmed to be SARS-CoV-2 specific.

The receptor was derived from an adult woman who had mild COVID-19 (a few samples of this study predate the infection). The sample titles of this study are shuffled in the database, so cell type and time point are left out; the donor was told from shared clones. The sequenced sample was PBMCs or a T cell subset sorted from them (not recorded which). This chain joins TRBV5-6 to TRBJ2-3; no confident D gene assignment can be made. The CDR3 here reads CASSLPLTDTQYF. The DNA reads TGTGCCAGCAGCTTGCCACTCACAGATACGCAGTATTTT.